A few counts support the clone carrying this T cell receptor (beta chain). This sample was taken from a study of blood T cells in healthy people across ages. A sample-barcoded 5' primer and a J-beta primer mix were used in a second PCR of about 7 to 12 cycles. Via MiXCR, TCRdb re-called the 5' RACE reads, giving one row per CDR3 protein. This repertoire shows 600,000 to 900,000 distinct CDR3 sequences, approximately 24% found once; its top ten account for around 2.9%. Germline CDR1 KGHSH, CDR2 LQKENI. This CDR3 contains 15 residues. The V and J ends lost 3 bases and 6 bases respectively, with 14 bases between them. The same data also went into a second study, on T cells of mothers and their children.

V gene TRBV18 combines with J gene TRBJ1-4, with a possible D match to TRBD1 (6 bases). Sequenced: blood. This sequence was found in a boy aged 5-17 years in good health. CDR3 nucleotide sequence: TGTGCCAGCTCACCGTTCAGGGGACCGGATGAAAAACTGTTTTTT. Translating gives CASSPFRGPDEKLFF.